A single sample is the source of the 10 T cell receptor beta chains below, sequenced in a study of blood T cell repertoires in COVID-19. Assay used: immunoSEQ multiplex PCR; TCRdb lists only in-frame clones, some missing. The sample comprises 88,000 or so clones, 85% of which are singletons, and about 3.8% rests with the top ten. Material: peripheral blood. These receptors were collected from a man aged 55 to 70 with acute or convalescent COVID-19.

This chain connects TRBV7-2 to TRBJ2-1; TRBD2 matches at 12 bases. Trimming took 3 bases from V and 7 from J; bases not matched to a gene: 4. Germline CDR1 SGHTA, CDR2 FQGNSA. This CDR3 is built from 15 residues. Written as DNA, the CDR3 is TGTGCCAGCAGCTTGACTAGCGGGAGTGAGAATGAGCAGTTCTTC. Protein sequence: CASSLTSGSENEQFF.

The chain combines TRBV7-6 with TRBJ2-7; 7 positions agree with TRBD2. J lost 4 bases, V lost 0 bases, and 9 bases had no gene match. Looked up from germline, CDR1 is SGHVS and CDR2 is FNYEAQ. The CDR3 runs 16 residues. CDR3 sequence reads: CASSLAVAGDGYEQYF. As DNA, the CDR3 is TGTGCCAGCAGCTTAGCGGTGGCGGGAGATGGATACGAGCAGTACTTC. The entire variable domain, with the rest obtained from reference TRBV7-6 and TRBJ2-7, is as follows: GAGVSQSPRYKVTKRGQDVALRCDPISGHVSLYWYRQALGQGPEFLTYFNYEAQQDKSGLPNDRFSAERPEGSISTLTIQRTEQRDSAMYRCASSLAVAGDGYEQYFGPGTRLTVT.

V and J are TRBV4-2 and TRBJ2-1; 9 bases are shared with TRBD2. Germline V gene lookup returns CDR1 LGHNA and CDR2 YNFKEQ. The CDR3 has 16 amino acids. V shed 0 bases, J shed 7 bases, and the junction held 7 bases outside the gene matches. CDR3 loop: CASSQEAGGVRNEQFF. The DNA for the CDR3 is TGTGCCAGCAGCCAAGAGGCGGGAGGGGTTAGGAATGAGCAGTTCTTC.

The chain carries TRBV5-4 and TRBJ1-6; TRBD1 might be the D (5 bases). Per germline, CDR1 SGHNT and CDR2 YYREEE (reference sequence). Trimming left V 6 bases short and J 3 bases short, with 13 bases between. The CDR3 extends over 15 amino acids. The CDR3: CASTLDRLYNSPLHF. In DNA form, the CDR3 reads TGTGCCAGCACCCTAGACAGACTCTATAATTCACCCCTCCACTTT.

This clone was counted once. The V and J genes are TRBV6-4 and TRBJ2-1, with TRBD1 matching over 7 bases. The CDR3 length is 15 residues. With 0 bases clipped from V and 2 bases from J, the junction kept 1 base outside the gene matches. The V gene's germline CDR1 is MRHNA and CDR2 SNTAGT. The CDR3 here is CASSDSGGAYNEQFF. The CDR3 DNA is TGTGCCAGCAGTGACTCAGGGGGCGCCTACAATGAGCAGTTCTTC.

The J gene is TRBJ2-1, the V gene TRBV15, with 14 bases aligning to TRBD2. Germline trimming cut 1 base from V and 8 bases from J; bases unmatched to any gene: 1. The CDR3 spans 15 residues. Germline V CDR1 and CDR2: LNHNV, YYDKDF (reference sequence). The CDR3: CATSRAGLAGDEQFF. CDR3 bases: TGTGCCACCAGCAGAGCGGGACTAGCGGGAGATGAGCAGTTCTTC. The full variable domain, rest sourced from reference TRBV15 and TRBJ2-1, is DAMVIQNPRYQVTQFGKPVTLSCSQTLNHNVMYWYQQKSSQAPKLLFHYYDKDFNNEADTPDNFQSRRPNTSFCFLDIRSPGLGDTAMYLCATSRAGLAGDEQFFGPGTRLTVL.

V gene TRBV19 combines with J gene TRBJ2-2; TRBD2 aligns across 7 bases. Trimming took 10 bases from V and 4 from J; bases not matched to a gene: 12. The CDR3 consists of 15 residues. Germline lookup yields CDR1 LNHDA and CDR2 SQIVND (reference sequence). The CDR3 nucleotides read TGTGCCACCCAGGGAGGGGCCGTTGGCACCGGGGAGCTGTTTTTT. Residues: CATQGGAVGTGELFF.

The V and J genes are TRBV19 and TRBJ2-1; tentative D call: TRBD2 (5 bases). The V and J ends lost 4 bases and 9 bases respectively, with 13 bases between them. Germline V gene lookup returns CDR1 LNHDA and CDR2 SQIVND (reference sequence). The CDR3 spans 13 residues. CDR3: CASSSRLRGEQFF. The CDR3 DNA reads TGTGCCAGTAGTAGCAGACTAAGAGGTGAGCAGTTCTTC.

V and J are TRBV5-4 and TRBJ2-5; TRBD2 matches 10 bases. CDR3 length: 16 amino acids. The V gene end was trimmed by 0 bases and the J gene end by 1 base; junction bases not matched to a gene: 3. Germline values: CDR1 SGHNT, CDR2 YYREEE (reference sequence). The CDR3 here is CASSLEIAGGQETQYF. DNA for the CDR3: TGTGCCAGCAGCTTGGAAATAGCGGGGGGCCAAGAGACCCAGTACTTC.

In this sample, this clone turned up many times. V and J are TRBV27 and TRBJ2-5; TRBD2 agrees at 12 bases. Trimming cost V 3 bases and J 5 bases; bases outside gene matches: 10. This CDR3 has 17 residues. Germline-derived CDR1 and CDR2 are MNHEY and SMNVEV (reference sequence). The CDR3 region has the DNA TGTGCCAGCAGTTTTGCGCTAGCGGGGGGGCCGACCGAGACCCAGTACTTC. Translation gives CASSFALAGGPTETQYF.